This record concerns one T cell receptor beta chain sequence. The antigen remains unidentified. A much larger clone sits a single nucleotide away, making a read error possible. Full-length variable regions came from constant-region reverse primers plus semi-nested Nested Universal Primer A PCR. TCRdb fed the 5' RACE reads into MiXCR, producing one record per CDR3 protein. The sample holds 20,000 to 25,000 distinct CDR3 sequences, about 29% seen once. Study findings and constraints: Greatest tumor Treg TCR overlap was with tumor naive CD4+ cells.

The sample taken for sequencing was tumor-infiltrating naive CD4+ T cells sorted from the breast tumor. Subset specified: naive CD4+ T cells, CD4+CD45RA+CD25-. This TCR was recovered from a female donor with breast cancer.

This chain's CDR3 is CASSGLGGRSLPGELFF. The CDR3 DNA sequence: TGTGCCAGCAGCGGACTAGGGGGCAGGAGTTTACCCGGGGAGCTGTTTTTT. The rearrangement joins TRBV7-8 to TRBJ2-2, with D perhaps being TRBD1 or TRBD2 (7 bases each). This CDR3 region has 17 residues. Trimming cost V 5 bases and J 6 bases, with 22 bases left between them. CDR1 is SGHVS and CDR2 is FQNEAQ in the germline V gene.